This T cell receptor (beta chain) was recovered during a study of T cell repertoires in cytomegalovirus infection. This clonotype occurred a few times. The antigen is not known. Study-level points and caveats: There were HLA-C-restricted CMV-specific TCR beta clonotypes dominating the ex vivo response.

MiXCR was run by TCRdb on the reads, yielding one entry per CDR3 protein. The table has a few hundred thousand distinct CDR3 sequences, roughly 43% seen once. CDR3 length: 13 residues. The J segment lost 5 bases and the V segment lost 5 bases, leaving 2 bases of the junction unmatched. The germline gives CDR1 SGHVS, CDR2 FNYEAQ. This clonotype was sampled from a human donor in good health (CMV status not recorded). Some clones in this sample may be carry-over from other donors' samples. This sequence joins TRBV7-6 and TRBJ2-1; 8 nucleotides align to TRBD1. Sequences were derived from cultured PBMCs, sampled from culture after CMV antigen stimulation. The CDR3 spells CASSRTGNNEQFF. In nucleotides, the CDR3 is TGTGCCAGCAGCCGGACAGGGAACAATGAGCAGTTCTTC.